The rows below give T cell receptor beta chains drawn from one sample of a study of T cell repertoires in cytomegalovirus infection. TCRdb re-called the reads with MiXCR, one entry per CDR3 protein. The sample records roughly 280,000 distinct CDR3 sequences, approximately 13% being singletons. The sequencing sample was made of PBMCs. The receptors were sampled from a human donor in good health (CMV status not recorded). Some clones in this sample may be carry-over from other donors' samples. CDR3s leave out the opening cysteine and the closing phenylalanine or tryptophan.

j_gene	v_gene	CDR3aa
TRBJ2-1	TRBV7-2	ASRSPGETSGYNEQF
TRBJ1-1	TRBV12-3/TRBV12-4	ASREEGRTEAF
TRBJ1-1	TRBV29-1	SVGIRGTGQRWGFTEAF
TRBJ2-2	TRBV2	ASSVTGVPGELF
TRBJ2-1	TRBV7-9	ASSSGTGDYLGF
TRBJ2-1	TRBV6-2/TRBV6-3	ASRTTAGRLGEQF
TRBJ2-1	TRBV5-5	ASSLLNEQF
TRBJ1-6	TRBV7-2	ASSLSGGRGYSYNSPLH
TRBJ1-1	TRBV4-3	ASSQVWGAEAF
TRBJ2-7	TRBV4-2	ASSQDRVGHEQY
TRBJ2-5	TRBV20-1	SASLSGNQETQY
TRBJ2-3	TRBV29-1	SVEGWQGASTDTQY
TRBJ1-5	TRBV2	ASSVLGQASNQPQH
TRBJ2-7	TRBV7-2	ATGGSGNSYEQY
TRBJ1-6	TRBV5-6	ASSAPGQYNSPLH
TRBJ1-1	TRBV5-4	ASSSGQGAGAEAF
TRBJ1-1	TRBV29-1	SVDMGGEAF
TRBJ2-1	TRBV6-2/TRBV6-3	ASSYSFGDNEQF
TRBJ2-4	TRBV7-2	ASSPRQDNIQY
TRBJ2-5	TRBV29-1	SVEVPGTTKETQY
TRBJ2-4	TRBV15	ATSAWGNGTKNIQY
TRBJ2-7	TRBV7-9	ASSITTGTGTYEQY
TRBJ2-5	TRBV20-1	SASYPSQETQY
TRBJ2-7	TRBV7-2	ASSGGPYEQY
TRBJ1-1	TRBV28	ASSPTGSGEAF
TRBJ2-6	TRBV28	ASTPRGSGANVLT
TRBJ2-3	TRBV29-1	SVEQGGMRDTQY
TRBJ1-5	TRBV7-9	ASSRDRGNQPQH
TRBJ2-7	TRBV15	ATSRIQTGNEQY
TRBJ2-5	TRBV20-1	SGTGGSQETQY
TRBJ2-5	TRBV19	ASSLGQASWDQETQY
TRBJ1-1	TRBV7-8	ASSRSVGGTEAF
TRBJ1-1	TRBV12-3/TRBV12-4	ASSSAGGRQFTEAF
TRBJ2-5	TRBV7-2	ASSYFKDRGTQY
TRBJ1-5	TRBV5-6	ASTQTGRNQPQH
TRBJ1-2	TRBV5-5	ASSPGGPYYGYT
TRBJ2-2	TRBV4-2	ASSQFGLAGEAGTGELF
TRBJ2-7	TRBV29-1	SVDRGHEQY
TRBJ2-2	TRBV9	ASSVATTPDTGELF
TRBJ1-6	TRBV6-1	ASSPGTNNSPLH
TRBJ2-3	TRBV7-2	ASSARSGYSTDTQY
TRBJ1-1	TRBV6-1	ASIRLGPNTEAF
TRBJ1-5	TRBV7-2	ASSLYANQPQH
TRBJ2-7	TRBV11-2	ASSLRDSGEQY
TRBJ2-3	TRBV5-1	ASSGLAGDTDTQY
TRBJ1-1	TRBV12-3/TRBV12-4	ASSLKLLNTEAF
TRBJ2-3	TRBV6-2/TRBV6-3	ASTRAQDWTDTQY
TRBJ2-6	TRBV20-1	SAILVTRANVLT
TRBJ2-1	TRBV29-1	SVGGLAGGPSGRGEQF
TRBJ2-3	TRBV6-2/TRBV6-3	ASRPSRPDTQY
TRBJ1-6	TRBV7-2	ASSLARDLESPLH
TRBJ2-1	TRBV4-3	ASSQDRDLYNEQF
TRBJ1-2	TRBV7-3	ASRRTPDDGYT
TRBJ1-2	TRBV24-1	ATSDTGSSVYGYT
TRBJ2-3	TRBV7-3	ASSRDGSFTDTQY